This TCR beta chain came from a study of monozygotic twins with inflammatory bowel disease (dated by TCRdb to between 2019 and 2020). General notes on the study: The full study comprised around 28 monozygotic twin pairs: nine German pairs (four IBD-concordant, five IBD-discordant) and 19 IBD-discordant Danish pairs. Each individual had, on average, about 151 000 unique TCRalpha sequences and 181 000 unique TCRbeta sequences available for analysis. Disease-associated traits were sought mainly through comparisons between IBD patients and their genetically identical healthy co-twins within discordant pairs.

The CDR3, cysteine through phenylalanine, is 15 amino acids long. The coding DNA is unavailable. For CDR1 and CDR2, the germline V gene lists KGHSH and LQKENI. Turning to this clonotype: Its antigen is currently not known.

Receptor amplification or capture employed 5' RACE. The input for every TCR library was 3,500 to 4,000 ng of total RNA. For each sample, cDNA synthesis was carried out in eight separate reactions using SMARTScribe reverse transcriptase. During cDNA synthesis, template switching introduced unique molecular identifiers that contained a 6-nucleotide sample barcode. Amplification of TCRalpha and TCRbeta cDNA involved two nested PCRs of 16 and 9 cycles, and each PCR was followed by bead purification. Before amplification, cDNA was treated with uracil DNA-glycosylase and purified using the QIAquick PCR purification kit. The second PCR added Illumina TruSeq-compatible adapters along with sample-specific barcodes. TapeStation and Qubit were used to check library quality and concentration, and 5 to 6.5 ng of each library went into the pool. The pooled libraries were sequenced with 2 x 100 bp reads and custom sequencing primers on an Illumina HiSeq2500 single-index Rapid Run. Per the authors' processing: PCR and sequencing errors were corrected by UMI-based consensus assembly using MiGEC version 1.2.6. V(D)J alignment, clonotype assembly and CDR3 extraction were performed with MiXCR version 2.1.1. Normalisation of gene usage, clonotype sharing and MAIT/NKT TCR abundance was achieved by analysing the top 1000, 10 000 and 20 000 clonotypes per sample. Diversity was computed as the inverse Simpson index with the vegan R package after downsampling to 27 000 UMIs. Paired Mann-Whitney U tests were applied to discordant twin pairs, and Benjamini-Hochberg correction was used for multiple testing. TCRdb reprocessed the public reads and reports one entry per CDR3 protein sequence, without DNA. The V and J calls were determined by TCRdb, not by the authors. The table of this sample itemizes 200,000 to 250,000 distinct CDR3 sequences. The ten largest clones take up more than 7.5% of the sample.

An approximately 2.5 ml peripheral blood sample was drawn into PAXgene tubes per donor and stored at -80°C. Without T cell sorting, total RNA was isolated from whole blood using the PAXgene blood miRNA kit on an automated QIAcube. Peripheral blood from monozygotic twin pairs who were concordant or discordant for inflammatory bowel disease underwent deep TCRalpha and TCRbeta repertoire profiling using unique molecular barcoding. Smoking habits were recorded for all twin pairs, with individuals classified as current, former or never smokers. Overall study results and their limits: Repertoire similarity did not differ between concordant and discordant twins, possibly due to limited statistical power. No single strong signal or clonotype linked to IBD turned up in the results, so the idea that one exists was not supported. Fewer clonotypes were shared with other individuals by IBD patients than by healthy twins, most markedly in patients showing signs of disease activity. Different T cell subtypes could not be distinguished in the analysis. Measured by the inverse Simpson index, TCRbeta repertoire diversity was lower in IBD patients than in their healthy co-twins. Background noise and inter-individual variability may have been introduced into the repertoires by the differing immunosuppressive treatments among patients.

The sequence came from a human donor with ulcerative colitis or Crohn's disease, or a healthy co-twin of an affected twin (not recorded which). Sequencing input: blood. The chain is assembled from TRBV18 and TRBJ1-4. The CDR3 sequence is CASSPRLSELEKLFF. The full variable domain, completed from the reference TRBV18 and TRBJ1-4 proteins outside the CDR3, reads NAGVMQNPRHLVRRRGQEARLRCSPMKGHSHVYWYRQLPEEGLKFMVYLQKENIIDESGMPKERFSAEFPKEGPSILRIQQVVRGDSAAYFCASSPRLSELEKLFFGSGTQLSVL.